The present TCR beta chain was sequenced within a study of identical twins. CDR1 and CDR2 (germline): SGHDT, YYEEEE. CDR3 length equals 11 residues. Template switching added a universal primer site; cDNA carried unique molecular identifiers. TCRdb fed the 5' RACE reads into MiXCR, producing one record per CDR3 protein. The sample shows hundreds of thousands of distinct CDR3 sequences, less than 7% of them seen only once. This clonotype was seen at least ten times. Its cognate antigen is unknown. The junction differs from germline at one of its ends, possibly a read error. Whole-study findings and limits: Conclusions came from cross-sectional statistical analysis, not from following the same donors. There was an excess of low generation probability in the out-of-frame alpha sequences that twins shared.

Source material: naive T cells sorted from blood. V and J are TRBV5-6 and TRBJ2-1; maybe TRBD2 (5 bases). This sequence originates from a man between 18 and 29 years old in good health. CDR3 amino acids: CASSLGKEELF. Here the CDR3 DNA reads TGTGCCAGCAGCTTGGGTAAGGAGGAGCTCTTC.